Each of the 6 T cell receptor beta chains below was sequenced from the same sample in a study of CD8 T cells in Susac syndrome. RNA totalling about 0.5 to 1 ug underwent reverse transcription with random hexamers. TCRdb reprocessed the immunoSEQ multiplex PCR reads with MiXCR, giving one entry per CDR3 protein. The sample records about 190,000 distinct CDR3 sequences, about 94% being singletons. The source material was CD4+ T cells from PBMCs. The receptors shown here come from a human donor in good health.

The rearrangement joins TRBV7-9 to TRBJ2-3, with TRBD1 matching 11 bases. Germline V gene sequence: CDR1 SEHNR, CDR2 FQNEAQ (reference sequence). CDR3 length: 16 residues. V gave up 3 bases and J gave up 4 bases; unmatched junction bases: 6. CDR3 protein: CASSFSPGQGADTQYF. In DNA form, the CDR3 reads TGTGCCAGCAGCTTCTCCCCGGGACAGGGGGCAGATACGCAGTATTTT.

The J gene is TRBJ2-3, the V gene TRBV11-2, with a possible D match to TRBD1 (6 bases). The V and J ends lost 9 bases and 6 bases respectively, with 22 bases between them. CDR3 length: 15 residues. CDR1 is SGHAT and CDR2 is FQNNGV in the germline V gene. The CDR3 bases are TGTGCCAGTTGCCTGGGGGCTTCGAAACTCGATACGCAGTATTTT. This codes for CASCLGASKLDTQYF.

This clonotype was counted once. The chain employs TRBV11-2 and TRBJ1-2; possible D gene TRBD1, 5 bases. V lost 5 bases and J lost 2, with 30 bases in between. CDR1 SGHAT and CDR2 FQNNGV come from the germline V gene. This CDR3 comprises 20 residues. CDR3 in amino acids: CASSLPGRETAGVINYGYTF. The CDR3 bases are TGTGCCAGCAGCCTGCCCGGGAGGGAGACGGCGGGGGTCATAAACTATGGCTACACCTTC.

This rearrangement joins TRBV10-3 to TRBJ2-7; 10 bases align to TRBD1. Trimming cost V 4 bases and J 4 bases; bases outside gene matches: 7. The length of the CDR3 is 15 residues. Germline values: CDR1 ENHRY, CDR2 SYGVKD. This chain's CDR3 is CAISGDRGNLYEQYF. The CDR3 DNA reads TGTGCCATCAGTGGGGACAGGGGAAATTTATACGAGCAGTACTTC.

This clonotype was observed a single time. This chain uses TRBV30 with TRBJ2-5; no firm D call. V shed 4 bases and J shed 5 bases, with 11 bases lying between them. Germline assignment: CDR1 GTSNPN and CDR2 SVGIG (reference sequence). CDR3 length equals 12 residues. As DNA, the CDR3 is TGTGCCTGGACCCAAAACGGGGAGACCCAGTACTTC. Residues: CAWTQNGETQYF.

The table lists this clonotype with a count of one. The chain employs TRBV5-6 and TRBJ2-4; 11 positions match TRBD2. V lost 2 bases and J lost 7; bases outside the gene matches: 2. Germline CDR1 and CDR2: SGHDT and YYEEEE. The CDR3 is made up of 14 amino acids. CDR3 sequence: CASSFPSGGNIQYF. The CDR3 DNA is TGTGCCAGCAGCTTCCCTAGCGGGGGGAACATTCAGTACTTC.